The T cell receptor beta chain described here comes from a study of beta chain features in type 1 diabetes. Broader study findings: Researchers caution that PCR might favor shorter templates, equally among patients and controls. The study left unresolved whether HLA type influences TCRB rearrangement.

One heparinised draw, averaging about 116 mL, was taken per donor. CDR1 is SQVTM, CDR2 ANQGSEA, per germline. The CDR3 has 13 residues. Trimming removed 7 bases from V and 4 bases from J, with 16 bases in between. The isolated RNA, all of it, was reverse transcribed, so expressed TCRB transcripts were what got sequenced. Produced via immunoSEQ multiplex PCR; TCRdb's table is partial and in-frame only. Among about 220,000 clones listed, approximately 10% were seen once. This clone was seen more than once but under ten times. The antigen is not known. This sequence joins TRBV29-1 and TRBJ2-5, with D possibly TRBD2 on 6 matching bases. The receptor was derived from a man aged 18 to 35 in good health. Sequenced: central memory CD4+ T cells from blood. The CDR3 coding sequence is TGCAGCGCCCCTAGTGGAGGGAGAGAGACCCAGTACTTC. It translates to CSAPSGGRETQYF.